The clone carrying this TCR beta chain was found a few times. This sample is part of a study of blood T cells in healthy people across ages. Total RNA was isolated from each sample in quantities of at least 6 micrograms. Germline assignment: CDR1 MDHEN and CDR2 SYDVKM. The CDR3 has 14 amino acids. Trimming pared 5 bases from V and 4 bases from J, leaving 14 bases between. Primers used in a second PCR of roughly 7 to 12 cycles were a sample-barcoded 5' primer and a J-beta primer mix. TCRdb re-analysed the 5' RACE reads in MiXCR, keeping a single row per CDR3 protein. The sample holds 600,000 to 1,000,000 distinct CDR3 sequences, just under 25% seen once. The sample was also linked to a second study, of T cells of mothers and their children. According to that study: Maternal samples each gave over 8.5 million TCR beta CDR3 reads, and child samples 2.5 million to 3.5 million each. Slightly higher, non-significant overlap characterized related mother-child pairs relative to unrelated pairs.

The V call is TRBV28, the J call TRBJ1-1, with TRBD1 as a possible D gene (6 bases). This TCR derives from a boy younger than 18 in good health. The specimen was blood. CDR3 sequence (DNA): TGTGCCAGCAGTCCCGGAGGGGGGGGCACTGAAGCTTTCTTT. Protein product: CASSPGGGGTEAFF.